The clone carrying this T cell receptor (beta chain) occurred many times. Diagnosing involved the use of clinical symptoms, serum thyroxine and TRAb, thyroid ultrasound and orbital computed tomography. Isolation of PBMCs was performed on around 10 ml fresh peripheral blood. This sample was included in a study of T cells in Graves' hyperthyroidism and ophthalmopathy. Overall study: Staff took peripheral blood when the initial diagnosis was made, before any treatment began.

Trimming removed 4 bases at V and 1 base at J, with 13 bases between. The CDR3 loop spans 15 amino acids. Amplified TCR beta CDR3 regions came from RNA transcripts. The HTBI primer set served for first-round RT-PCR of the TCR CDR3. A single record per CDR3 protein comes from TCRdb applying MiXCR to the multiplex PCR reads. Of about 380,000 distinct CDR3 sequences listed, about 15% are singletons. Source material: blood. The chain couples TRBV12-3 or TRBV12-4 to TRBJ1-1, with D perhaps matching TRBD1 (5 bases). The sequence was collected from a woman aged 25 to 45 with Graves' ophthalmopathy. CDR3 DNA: TGTGCCAGCAGTTCCCGGGACTGGTGGAACACTGAAGCTTTCTTT. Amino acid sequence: CASSSRDWWNTEAFF.